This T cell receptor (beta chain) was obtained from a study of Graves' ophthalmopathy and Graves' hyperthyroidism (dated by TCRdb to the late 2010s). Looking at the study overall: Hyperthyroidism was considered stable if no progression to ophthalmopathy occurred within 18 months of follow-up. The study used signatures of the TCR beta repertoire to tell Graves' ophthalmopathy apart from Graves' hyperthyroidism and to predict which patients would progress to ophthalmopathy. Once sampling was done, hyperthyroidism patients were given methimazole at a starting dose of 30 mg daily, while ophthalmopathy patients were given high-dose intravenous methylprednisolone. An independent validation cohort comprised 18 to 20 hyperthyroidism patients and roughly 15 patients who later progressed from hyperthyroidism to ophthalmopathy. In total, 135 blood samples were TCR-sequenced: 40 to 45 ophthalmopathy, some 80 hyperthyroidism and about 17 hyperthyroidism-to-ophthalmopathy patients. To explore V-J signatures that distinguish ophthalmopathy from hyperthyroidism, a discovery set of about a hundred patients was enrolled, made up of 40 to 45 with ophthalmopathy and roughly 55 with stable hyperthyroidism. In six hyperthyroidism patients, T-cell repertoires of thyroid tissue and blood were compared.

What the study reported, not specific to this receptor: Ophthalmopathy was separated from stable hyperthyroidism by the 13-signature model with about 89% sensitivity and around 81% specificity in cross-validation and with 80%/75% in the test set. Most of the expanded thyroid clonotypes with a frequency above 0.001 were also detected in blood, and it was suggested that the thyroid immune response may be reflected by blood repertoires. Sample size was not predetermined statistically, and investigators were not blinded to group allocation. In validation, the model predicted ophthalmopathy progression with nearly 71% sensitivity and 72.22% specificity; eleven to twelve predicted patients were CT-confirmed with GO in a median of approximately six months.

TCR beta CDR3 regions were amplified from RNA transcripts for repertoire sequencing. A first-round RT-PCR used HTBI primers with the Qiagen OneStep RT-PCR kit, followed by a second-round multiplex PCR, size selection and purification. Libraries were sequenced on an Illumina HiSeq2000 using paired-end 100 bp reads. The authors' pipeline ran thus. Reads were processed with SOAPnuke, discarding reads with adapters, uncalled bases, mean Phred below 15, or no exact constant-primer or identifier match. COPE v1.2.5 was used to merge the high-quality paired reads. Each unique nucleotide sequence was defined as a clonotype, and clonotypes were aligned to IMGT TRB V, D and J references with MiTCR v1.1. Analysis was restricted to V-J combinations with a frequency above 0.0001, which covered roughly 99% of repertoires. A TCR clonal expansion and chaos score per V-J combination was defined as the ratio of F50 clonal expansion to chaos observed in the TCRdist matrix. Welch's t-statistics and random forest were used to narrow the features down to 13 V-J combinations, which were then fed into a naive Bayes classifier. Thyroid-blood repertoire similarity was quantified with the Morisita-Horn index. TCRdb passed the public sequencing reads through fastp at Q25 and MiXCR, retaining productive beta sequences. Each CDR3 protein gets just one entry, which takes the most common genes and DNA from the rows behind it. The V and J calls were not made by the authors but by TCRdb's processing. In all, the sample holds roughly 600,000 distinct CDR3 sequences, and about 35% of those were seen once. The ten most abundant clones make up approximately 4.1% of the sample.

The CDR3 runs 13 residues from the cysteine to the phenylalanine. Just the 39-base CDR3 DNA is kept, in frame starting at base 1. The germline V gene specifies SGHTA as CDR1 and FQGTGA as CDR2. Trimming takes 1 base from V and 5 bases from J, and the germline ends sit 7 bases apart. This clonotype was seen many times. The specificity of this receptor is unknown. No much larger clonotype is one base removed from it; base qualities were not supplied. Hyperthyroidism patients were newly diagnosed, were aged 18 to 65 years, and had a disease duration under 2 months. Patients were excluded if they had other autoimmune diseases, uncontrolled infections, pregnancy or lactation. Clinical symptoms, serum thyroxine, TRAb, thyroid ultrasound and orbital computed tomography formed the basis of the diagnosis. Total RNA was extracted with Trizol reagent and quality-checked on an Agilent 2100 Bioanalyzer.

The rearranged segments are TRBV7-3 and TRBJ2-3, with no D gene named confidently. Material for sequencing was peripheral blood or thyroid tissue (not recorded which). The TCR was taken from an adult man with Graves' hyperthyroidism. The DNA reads TGTGCCAGCAGCTTAAATCTGGTAGATACGCAGTATTTT. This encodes CASSLNLVDTQYF.